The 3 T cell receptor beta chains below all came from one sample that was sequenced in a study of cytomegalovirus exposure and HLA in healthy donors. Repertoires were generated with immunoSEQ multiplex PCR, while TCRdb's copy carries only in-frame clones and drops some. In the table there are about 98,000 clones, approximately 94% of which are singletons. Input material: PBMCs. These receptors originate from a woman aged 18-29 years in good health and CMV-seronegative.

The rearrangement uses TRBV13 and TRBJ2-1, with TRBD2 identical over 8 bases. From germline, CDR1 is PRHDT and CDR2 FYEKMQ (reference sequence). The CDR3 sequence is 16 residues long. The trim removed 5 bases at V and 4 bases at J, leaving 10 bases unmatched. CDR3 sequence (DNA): TGTGCCAGCAGCCCCTCGGGACTAGATAAATACAATGAGCAGTTCTTC. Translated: CASSPSGLDKYNEQFF.

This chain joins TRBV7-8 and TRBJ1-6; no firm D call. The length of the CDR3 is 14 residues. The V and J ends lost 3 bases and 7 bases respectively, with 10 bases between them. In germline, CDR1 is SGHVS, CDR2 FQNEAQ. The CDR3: CASSLQAGNSPLHF. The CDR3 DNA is TGTGCCAGCAGCTTGCAGGCGGGAAATTCACCCCTCCACTTT.

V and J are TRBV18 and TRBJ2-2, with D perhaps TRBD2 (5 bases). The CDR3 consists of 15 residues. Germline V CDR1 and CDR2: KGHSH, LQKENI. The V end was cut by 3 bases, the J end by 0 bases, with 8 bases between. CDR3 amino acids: CASSPGRTNTGELFF. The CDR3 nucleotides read TGTGCCAGCTCACCGGGGAGAACGAACACCGGGGAGCTGTTTTTT.